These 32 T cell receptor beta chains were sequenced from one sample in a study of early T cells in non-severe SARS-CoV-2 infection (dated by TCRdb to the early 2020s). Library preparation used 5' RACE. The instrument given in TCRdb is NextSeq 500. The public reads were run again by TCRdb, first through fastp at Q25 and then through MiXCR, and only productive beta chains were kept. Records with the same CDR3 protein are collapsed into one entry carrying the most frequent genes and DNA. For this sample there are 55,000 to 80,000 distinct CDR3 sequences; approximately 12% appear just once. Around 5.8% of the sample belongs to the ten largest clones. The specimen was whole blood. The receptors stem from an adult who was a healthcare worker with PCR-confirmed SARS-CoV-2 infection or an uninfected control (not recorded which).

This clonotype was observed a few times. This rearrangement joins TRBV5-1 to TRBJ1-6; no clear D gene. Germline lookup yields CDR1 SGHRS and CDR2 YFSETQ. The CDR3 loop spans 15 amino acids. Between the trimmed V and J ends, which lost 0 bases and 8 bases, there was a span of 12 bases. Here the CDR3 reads CASSLAGFGDSPLHF. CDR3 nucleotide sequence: TGCGCCAGCAGCTTGGCCGGGTTTGGCGATTCACCCCTCCACTTT.

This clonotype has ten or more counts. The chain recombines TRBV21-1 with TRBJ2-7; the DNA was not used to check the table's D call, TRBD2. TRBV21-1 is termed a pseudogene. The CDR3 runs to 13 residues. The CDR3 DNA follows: TGTGCCAGCAGCGCCCTCCTATTCTACGAGCAGTACTTC. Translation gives CASSALLFYEQYF.

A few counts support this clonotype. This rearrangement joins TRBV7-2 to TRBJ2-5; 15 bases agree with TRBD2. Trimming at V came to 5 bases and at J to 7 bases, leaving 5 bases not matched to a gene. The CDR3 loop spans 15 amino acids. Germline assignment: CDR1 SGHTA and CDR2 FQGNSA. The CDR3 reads CASSEGLAGGGTQYF. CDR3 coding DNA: TGTGCCAGCAGCGAGGGACTAGCGGGGGGCGGGACCCAGTACTTC. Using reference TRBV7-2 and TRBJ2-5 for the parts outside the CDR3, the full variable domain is GAGVSQSPSNKVTEKGKDVELRCDPISGHTALYWYRQSLGQGLEFLIYFQGNSAPDKSGLPSDRFSAERTGGSVSTLTIQRTQQEDSAVYLCASSEGLAGGGTQYFGPGTRLLVL.

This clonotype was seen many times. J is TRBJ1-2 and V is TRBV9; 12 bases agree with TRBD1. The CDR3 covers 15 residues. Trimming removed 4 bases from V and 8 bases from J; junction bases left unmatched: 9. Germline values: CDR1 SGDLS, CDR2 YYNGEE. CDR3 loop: CASSPAGTGGAGYTF. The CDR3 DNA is TGTGCCAGCAGCCCTGCTGGGACAGGGGGCGCCGGCTACACCTTC. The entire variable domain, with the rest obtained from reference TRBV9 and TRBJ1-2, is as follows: DSGVTQTPKHLITATGQRVTLRCSPRSGDLSVYWYQQSLDQGLQFLIQYYNGEERAKGNILERFSAQQFPDLHSELNLSSLELGDSALYFCASSPAGTGGAGYTFGSGTRLTVV.

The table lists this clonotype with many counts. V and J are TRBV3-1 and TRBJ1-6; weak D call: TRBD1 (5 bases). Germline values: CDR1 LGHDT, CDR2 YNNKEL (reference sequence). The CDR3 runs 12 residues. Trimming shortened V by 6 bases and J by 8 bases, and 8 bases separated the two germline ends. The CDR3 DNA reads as TGTGCCAGCAGACTGGGGGATTCACCCCTCCACTTT. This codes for CASRLGDSPLHF. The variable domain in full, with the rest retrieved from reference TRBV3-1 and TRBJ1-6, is DTAVSQTPKYLVTQMGNDKSIKCEQNLGHDTMYWYKQDSKKFLKIMFSYNNKELIINETVPNRFSPKSPDKAHLNLHINSLELGDSAVYFCASRLGDSPLHFGNGTRLTVT.

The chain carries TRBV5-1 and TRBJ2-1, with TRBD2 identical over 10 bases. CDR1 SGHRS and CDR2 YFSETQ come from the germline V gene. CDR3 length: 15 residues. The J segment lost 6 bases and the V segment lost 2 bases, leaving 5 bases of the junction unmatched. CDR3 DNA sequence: TGCGCCAGCAGCTTAAGTCTAGCGGGAGTCAATGAGCAGTTCTTC. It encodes CASSLSLAGVNEQFF.

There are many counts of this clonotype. CDR3 protein: CSARAVSPSGANVLTF. Written as DNA, the CDR3 is TGCAGTGCTAGAGCGGTCAGCCCCTCTGGGGCCAACGTCCTGACTTTC. This chain uses TRBV20-1 with TRBJ2-6; D is uncertain. Trimming took 1 base from V and 0 from J, leaving 10 bases between them. The CDR3 is 16 amino acids. The germline V gene has CDR1 DFQATT and CDR2 SNEGSKA (reference sequence).

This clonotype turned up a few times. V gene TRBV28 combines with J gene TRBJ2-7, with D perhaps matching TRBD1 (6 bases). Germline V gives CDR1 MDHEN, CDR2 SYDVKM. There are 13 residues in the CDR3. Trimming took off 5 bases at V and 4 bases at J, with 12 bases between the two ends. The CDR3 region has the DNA TGTGCCAGCAGTCTAAGGACAGTTTACGAGCAGTACTTC. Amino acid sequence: CASSLRTVYEQYF.

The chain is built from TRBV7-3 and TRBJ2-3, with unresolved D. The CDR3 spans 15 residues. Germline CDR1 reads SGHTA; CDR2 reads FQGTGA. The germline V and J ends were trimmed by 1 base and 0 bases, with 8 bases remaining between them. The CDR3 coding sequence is TGTGCCAGCAGCTTAAATCCCGGGAGCACAGATACGCAGTATTTT. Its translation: CASSLNPGSTDTQYF.

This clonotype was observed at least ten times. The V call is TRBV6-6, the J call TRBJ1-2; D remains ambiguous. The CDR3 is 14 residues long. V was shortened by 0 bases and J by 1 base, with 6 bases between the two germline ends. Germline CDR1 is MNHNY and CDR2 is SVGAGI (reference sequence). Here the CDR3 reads CASSYSTINYGYTF. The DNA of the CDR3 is TGTGCCAGCAGTTACTCGACAATTAACTATGGCTACACCTTC.

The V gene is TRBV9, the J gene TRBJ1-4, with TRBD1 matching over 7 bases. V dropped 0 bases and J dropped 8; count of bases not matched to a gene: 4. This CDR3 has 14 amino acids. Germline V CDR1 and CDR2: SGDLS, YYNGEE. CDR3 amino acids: CASSVDRGGEKLFF. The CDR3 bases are TGTGCCAGCAGCGTAGACAGGGGCGGCGAAAAACTGTTTTTT. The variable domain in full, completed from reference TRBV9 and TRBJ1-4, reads DSGVTQTPKHLITATGQRVTLRCSPRSGDLSVYWYQQSLDQGLQFLIQYYNGEERAKGNILERFSAQQFPDLHSELNLSSLELGDSALYFCASSVDRGGEKLFFGSGTQLSVL.

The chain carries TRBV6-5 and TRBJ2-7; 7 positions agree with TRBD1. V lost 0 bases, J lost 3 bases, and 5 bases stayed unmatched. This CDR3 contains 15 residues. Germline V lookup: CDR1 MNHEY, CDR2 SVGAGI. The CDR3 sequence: CASSYSGQRYYEQYF. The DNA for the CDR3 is TGTGCCAGCAGTTACTCGGGACAGCGATACTACGAGCAGTACTTC.

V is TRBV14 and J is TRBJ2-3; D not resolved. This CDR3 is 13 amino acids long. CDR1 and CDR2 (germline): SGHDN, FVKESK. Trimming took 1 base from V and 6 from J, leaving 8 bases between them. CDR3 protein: CASSQVSRDTQYF. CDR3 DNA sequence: TGTGCCAGCAGCCAAGTATCCCGGGATACGCAGTATTTT.

CDR3 sequence reads: CASSLGTSGAGELFF. DNA of the CDR3: TGTGCCAGCAGCTTAGGGACTAGCGGGGCCGGGGAGCTGTTTTTT. J is TRBJ2-2 and V is TRBV7-8, with 12 bases fitting TRBD2. The germline CDR1 and CDR2 sequences are SGHVS and FQNEAQ. The CDR3 covers 15 residues. V lost 1 base and J lost 6; bases outside the gene matches: 0.

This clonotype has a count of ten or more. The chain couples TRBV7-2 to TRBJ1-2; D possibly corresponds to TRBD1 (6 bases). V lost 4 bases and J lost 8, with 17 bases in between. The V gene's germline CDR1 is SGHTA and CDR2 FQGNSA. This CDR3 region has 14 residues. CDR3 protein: CASSSDSRGGGYTF. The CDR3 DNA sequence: TGTGCCAGCAGCTCCGACAGTCGGGGGGGCGGCTACACCTTC. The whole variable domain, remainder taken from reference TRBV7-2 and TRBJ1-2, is GAGVSQSPSNKVTEKGKDVELRCDPISGHTALYWYRQSLGQGLEFLIYFQGNSAPDKSGLPSDRFSAERTGGSVSTLTIQRTQQEDSAVYLCASSSDSRGGGYTFGSGTRLTVV.

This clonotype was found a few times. CDR3 protein: CSVEVDYGYTF. The CDR3 DNA reads as TGCAGCGTTGAGGTGGATTATGGCTACACCTTC. This chain connects TRBV29-1 to TRBJ1-2; D call uncertain. The germline V gene encodes CDR1 SQVTM and CDR2 ANQGSEA. V gave up 3 bases and J gave up 5 bases, with 7 bases separating them. There are 11 residues in the CDR3.

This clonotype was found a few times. The chain's CDR3 is CASSNQDRMNTGELFF. The CDR3 DNA reads as TGTGCCAGCTCTAACCAGGACAGGATGAACACCGGGGAGCTGTTTTTT. The rearrangement joins TRBV18 to TRBJ2-2; 7 bases fit TRBD1. CDR3 length equals 16 residues. Germline CDR1 and CDR2: KGHSH and LQKENI. Trimming at V came to 6 bases and at J to 1 base, leaving 8 bases not matched to a gene.

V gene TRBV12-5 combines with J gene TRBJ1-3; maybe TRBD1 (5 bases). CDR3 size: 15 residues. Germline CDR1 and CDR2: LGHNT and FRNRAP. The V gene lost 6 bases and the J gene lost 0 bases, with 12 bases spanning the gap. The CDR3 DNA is TGTGCTAGTGGACAGGCAGGCTACTCTGGAAACACCATATATTTT. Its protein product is CASGQAGYSGNTIYF.

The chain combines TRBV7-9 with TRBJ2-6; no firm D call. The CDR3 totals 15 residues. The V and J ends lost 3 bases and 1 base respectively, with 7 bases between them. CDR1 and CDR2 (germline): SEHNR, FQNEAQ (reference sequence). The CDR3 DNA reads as TGTGCCAGCAGCTTGTGGGAATCTGGGGCCAACGTCCTGACTTTC. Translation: CASSLWESGANVLTF.

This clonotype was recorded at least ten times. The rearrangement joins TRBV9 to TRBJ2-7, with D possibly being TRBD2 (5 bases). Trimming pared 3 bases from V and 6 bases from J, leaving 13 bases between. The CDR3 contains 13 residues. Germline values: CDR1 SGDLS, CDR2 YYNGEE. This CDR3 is CASSGQNGVEQYF. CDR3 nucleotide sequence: TGTGCCAGCAGCGGTCAAAACGGGGTCGAGCAGTACTTC.

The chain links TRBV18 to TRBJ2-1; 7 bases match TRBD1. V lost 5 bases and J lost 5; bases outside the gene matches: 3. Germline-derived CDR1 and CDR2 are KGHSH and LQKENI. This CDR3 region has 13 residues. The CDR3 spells CASSLGTDNEQFF. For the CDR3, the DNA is TGTGCCAGCTCATTAGGGACAGACAATGAGCAGTTCTTC.

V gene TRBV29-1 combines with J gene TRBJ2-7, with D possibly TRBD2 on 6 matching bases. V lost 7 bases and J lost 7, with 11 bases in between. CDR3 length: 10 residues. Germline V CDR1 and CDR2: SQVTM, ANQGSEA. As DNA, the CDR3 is TGCAGCGCCCTGGGGGGTGAGCAGTACTTC. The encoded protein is CSALGGEQYF.

The CDR3 DNA follows: TGTGCCAGTAAACTTGGACGGATTCGGGGCTATGGCTACACCTTC. Translation: CASKLGRIRGYGYTF. The J gene is TRBJ1-2, the V gene TRBV19, with no clear D. Per germline, CDR1 LNHDA and CDR2 SQIVND (reference sequence). Trimming took off 7 bases at V and 4 bases at J, with 19 bases between the two ends. This CDR3 comprises 15 residues.

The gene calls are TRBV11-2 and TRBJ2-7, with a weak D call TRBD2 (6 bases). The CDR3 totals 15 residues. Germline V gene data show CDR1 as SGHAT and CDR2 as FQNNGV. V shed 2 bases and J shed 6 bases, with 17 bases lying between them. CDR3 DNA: TGTGCCAGCAGCTTACAGGGCGGGGTGTCCCGCGAGCAGTACTTC. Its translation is CASSLQGGVSREQYF.

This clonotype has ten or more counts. The CDR3 DNA sequence: TGCGCCAGCAGCCAGCGGTACTCAGCGGGAAACCTATACGAGCAGTACTTC. Amino acids: CASSQRYSAGNLYEQYF. The chain has TRBV4-1 and TRBJ2-7; the match to TRBD2 covers 7 bases. The CDR3 consists of 17 residues. V lost 3 bases and J lost 4; bases outside the gene matches: 15. Germline loops: CDR1 MGHRA, CDR2 YSYEKL.

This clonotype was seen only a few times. CDR3 in DNA: TGTGCCAGCAGACCCCTTCTACTAGCGGGGGGTGAAGAGACCCAGTACTTC. Amino acids: CASRPLLLAGGEETQYF. This chain connects TRBV6-5 to TRBJ2-5, with 12 bases lining up with TRBD2. CDR1 and CDR2 from the germline V gene are MNHEY and SVGAGI. The trim removed 6 bases at V and 3 bases at J, leaving 11 bases unmatched. The CDR3 is made up of 17 amino acids.

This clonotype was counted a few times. DNA for the CDR3: TGTGCCCAACACTTAGGGGGCTACGAGCAGTACTTC. It specifies CAQHLGGYEQYF. This sequence joins TRBV30 and TRBJ2-7; D possibly corresponds to TRBD1 (6 bases). The V end was cut by 8 bases, the J end by 3 bases, with 14 bases between. CDR1 is GTSNPN, CDR2 SVGIG, per germline (reference sequence). This CDR3 has 12 amino acids.

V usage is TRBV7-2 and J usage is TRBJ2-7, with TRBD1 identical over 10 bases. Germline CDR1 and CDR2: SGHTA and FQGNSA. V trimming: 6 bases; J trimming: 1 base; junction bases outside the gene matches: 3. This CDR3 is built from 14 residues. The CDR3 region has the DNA TGTGCCAGCAGGCTGGGACAGGGGTCCTACGAGCAGTACTTC. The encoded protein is CASRLGQGSYEQYF.

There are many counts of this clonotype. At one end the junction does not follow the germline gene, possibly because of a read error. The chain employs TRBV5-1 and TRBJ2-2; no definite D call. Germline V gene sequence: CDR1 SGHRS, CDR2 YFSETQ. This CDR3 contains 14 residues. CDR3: CASSLGPNTGELFF. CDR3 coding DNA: TGTGCCAGCAGCTTAGGGCCGAACACCGGGGAGCTGTTTTTT.

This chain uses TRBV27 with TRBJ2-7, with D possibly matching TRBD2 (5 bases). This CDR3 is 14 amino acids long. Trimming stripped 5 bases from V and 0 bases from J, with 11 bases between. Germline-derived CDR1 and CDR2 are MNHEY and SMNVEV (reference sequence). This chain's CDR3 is CASSPKRNSYEQYF. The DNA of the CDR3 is TGTGCCAGCAGTCCCAAGCGGAACTCCTACGAGCAGTACTTC.

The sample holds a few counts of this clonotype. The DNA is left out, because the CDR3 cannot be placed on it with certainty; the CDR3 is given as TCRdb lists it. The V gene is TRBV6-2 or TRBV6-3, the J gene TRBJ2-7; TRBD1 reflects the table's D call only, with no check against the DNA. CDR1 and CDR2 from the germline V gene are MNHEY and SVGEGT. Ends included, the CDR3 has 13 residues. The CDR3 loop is CASSFSTLGQQYF.

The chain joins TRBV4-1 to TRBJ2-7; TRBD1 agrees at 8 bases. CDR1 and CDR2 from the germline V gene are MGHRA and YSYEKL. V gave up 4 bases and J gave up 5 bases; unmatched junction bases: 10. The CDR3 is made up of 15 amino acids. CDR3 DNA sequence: TGCGCCAGCAGCCCTTTAGGGAGACAGGGGCACGAGCAGTACTTC. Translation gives CASSPLGRQGHEQYF.